This T cell receptor (beta chain) was recorded in a study of identical twins. The germline CDR1 and CDR2 sequences are SNHLY and FYNNEI. With 10 bases clipped from V and 4 bases from J, the junction kept 8 bases outside the gene matches. The CDR3 sequence is 13 residues long. MiXCR, run by TCRdb on the 5' RACE reads, gives a single entry per CDR3 protein. The sample records 300,000 to 400,000 distinct CDR3 sequences, roughly 9% being singletons. The chain couples TRBV2 to TRBJ2-7, with 9 nucleotides matching TRBD1. Source material: naive T cells sorted from blood. The sequence came from a woman in her 50s in good health. In DNA, the CDR3 is TGTGCCAACAACAGGGGGCCAATTTACGAGCAGTACTTC. Its translation is CANNRGPIYEQYF.